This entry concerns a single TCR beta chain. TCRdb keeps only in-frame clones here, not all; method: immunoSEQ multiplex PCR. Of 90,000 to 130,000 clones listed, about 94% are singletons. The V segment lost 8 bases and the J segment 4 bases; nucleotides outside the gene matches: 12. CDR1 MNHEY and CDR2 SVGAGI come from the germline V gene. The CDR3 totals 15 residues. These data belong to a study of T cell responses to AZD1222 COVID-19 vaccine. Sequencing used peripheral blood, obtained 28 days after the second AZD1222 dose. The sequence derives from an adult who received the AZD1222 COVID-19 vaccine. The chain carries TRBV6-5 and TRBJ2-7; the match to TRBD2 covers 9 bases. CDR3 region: CASSVEAGGQYEQYF. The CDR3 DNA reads TGTGCCAGCTCGGTGGAGGCGGGAGGGCAGTACGAGCAGTACTTC.